Included here is one T cell receptor (beta chain) sequence, with context. No antigen is known for it. Profiled with immunoSEQ multiplex PCR; TCRdb holds only in-frame clones, not every one. The sample lists some 200,000 clones, approximately 83% occurring once. The data are from a study of cytomegalovirus exposure and HLA in healthy donors. Overall study results and limits: Over 150 TCR beta chains were listed as cytomegalovirus-associated. The majority of TCR sequences were rare, yet some public TCRs appeared in many donors.

Germline values: CDR1 SGHDT, CDR2 YYEEEE. V lost 4 bases, J lost 7 bases, and 17 bases lay in between. This CDR3 contains 14 residues. The TCR originated in a woman in her late teens or twenties in good health and CMV-seropositive. The chain links TRBV5-6 to TRBJ1-2, with D unresolved. Sequencing was done on a sample of PBMCs. The CDR3 DNA sequence: TGTGCCAGCAGCCCCCAGACTGAAGCGGGTGGCTACACCTTC. Translating gives CASSPQTEAGGYTF.